The 30 T cell receptor beta chains below all came from one sample that was sequenced in a study of lymphopenia after photon versus proton radiotherapy. Measured with immunoSEQ multiplex PCR; TCRdb has only the in-frame clones, and not every one. This sample has 150,000 to 200,000 clones, with 75% to 90% found just once. The sequences come from peripheral blood, collected from a patient treated with photon-based radiotherapy. These receptors were collected from a man between 50 and 59 years old with gastric cancer.

This chain links TRBV28 with TRBJ1-2, with D perhaps matching TRBD1 (6 bases). CDR1 MDHEN and CDR2 SYDVKM come from the germline V gene. There are 15 residues in the CDR3. Trimming took 2 bases from V and 8 from J, leaving 18 bases between them. The CDR3 loop is CASSLPGAERAGYTF. DNA for the CDR3: TGTGCCAGCAGTTTACCAGGGGCCGAGAGAGCGGGCTACACCTTC.

The chain has TRBV7-8 and TRBJ1-1; D may be TRBD1 (6 bases). With 5 bases removed from V and 7 bases from J, the gap between germline ends came to 20 bases. CDR3 size: 15 residues. The V gene's germline CDR1 is SGHVS and CDR2 FQNEAQ. The CDR3: CASSPLGGSIFEAFF. CDR3 bases: TGTGCCAGCAGCCCCCTTGGGGGCAGTATCTTTGAAGCTTTCTTT.

This chain uses TRBV11-2 with TRBJ1-2, with TRBD1 matching 8 bases. J lost 7 bases, V lost 6 bases, and 10 bases had no gene match. Germline CDR1 reads SGHAT; CDR2 reads FQNNGV. CDR3 length: 14 residues. The DNA for the CDR3 is TGTGCCAGCAGTCCGTCTGGACAGGGTCGTGGCTACACCTTC. Its protein is CASSPSGQGRGYTF.

The rearrangement links TRBV5-4 to TRBJ2-7; 8 bases are a match to TRBD2. The CDR3 consists of 15 residues. V was pared by 4 bases and J by 4 bases, with 10 bases of the junction left unmatched. CDR1 and CDR2 from the germline V gene are SGHNT and YYREEE (reference sequence). CDR3 sequence reads: CASSIPGTRRYEQYF. Here the CDR3 DNA reads TGTGCCAGCAGCATACCCGGGACTAGGAGGTACGAGCAGTACTTC.

This chain joins TRBV5-1 and TRBJ2-2; possibly TRBD1 for D (6 bases). V lost 4 bases and J 1 base, leaving 14 bases between the germline ends. The CDR3 runs 16 residues. From germline, CDR1 is SGHRS and CDR2 YFSETQ. Here the CDR3 reads CASSLLRDKNTGELFF. CDR3 bases: TGCGCCAGCAGCCTCTTGAGGGACAAGAACACCGGGGAGCTGTTTTTT.

V and J are TRBV2 and TRBJ1-2; no clear D. Germline values: CDR1 SNHLY, CDR2 FYNNEI. The CDR3 length is 12 residues. Trimming left V 1 base short and J 11 bases short, with 11 bases between. The DNA of the CDR3 is TGTGCCAGCAGTGAAGAAGGCCGGAGATACACCTTC. It yields the protein CASSEEGRRYTF.

The chain links TRBV28 to TRBJ1-2; D is ambiguous. This CDR3 is built from 14 residues. V was pared by 5 bases and J by 3 bases, with 13 bases between. Germline V gene data show CDR1 as MDHEN and CDR2 as SYDVKM. The CDR3 here is CASSQLPGYYGYTF. DNA for the CDR3: TGTGCCAGCAGTCAACTACCCGGGTACTATGGCTACACCTTC.

This clone has a single count. The chain recombines TRBV6-1 with TRBJ1-5; no clear D gene. Germline V lookup: CDR1 MNHNS, CDR2 SASEGT. The CDR3 runs to 13 residues. The V end lost 6 bases, the J end lost 4 bases, and 10 bases lay between the germline ends. The CDR3 spells CASSPVGNQPQHF. The CDR3 DNA reads TGTGCCAGCAGCCCAGTAGGAAATCAGCCCCAGCATTTT.

This chain joins TRBV7-2 and TRBJ2-7; 11 bases are a match to TRBD2. Losses at the gene ends were 5 bases for V and 4 bases for J; bases not matched to a gene: 10. This CDR3 is 16 amino acids long. Looked up from germline, CDR1 is SGHTA and CDR2 is FQGNSA. The CDR3 region has the DNA TGTGCCAGCAGCCCCCGACTAGCGGGAAATGGATACGAGCAGTACTTC. Translating gives CASSPRLAGNGYEQYF.

This clone was recorded once. The rearrangement joins TRBV10-2 to TRBJ1-2; no definite D call. Germline CDR1 is WSHSY and CDR2 is SAAADI. The CDR3 consists of 14 residues. V was trimmed by 4 bases and J by 2 bases, leaving 11 bases between them. CDR3 protein: CASSAVRANYGYTF. The CDR3 DNA reads as TGCGCCAGCAGTGCTGTAAGGGCGAACTATGGCTACACCTTC.

The rearrangement uses TRBV30 and TRBJ2-5; TRBD1 matches at 8 bases. The CDR3 has 15 residues. Germline CDR1 and CDR2: GTSNPN and SVGIG (reference sequence). The ends lost 4 bases at V and 4 bases at J; junction bases unmatched: 11. The CDR3 DNA sequence: TGTGCCTGGATGGGCGCGGACAGGGTACGAGAGACCCAGTACTTC. Translated: CAWMGADRVRETQYF.

The chain combines TRBV2 with TRBJ1-2; D is unresolved. The CDR3 is 11 residues long. Per the germline V gene, CDR1 is SNHLY and CDR2 is FYNNEI. Trimming took off 7 bases at V and 7 bases at J, with 10 bases between the two ends. The CDR3 is CASKVRIGYTF. Written as DNA, the CDR3 is TGTGCCAGCAAGGTGCGAATTGGCTACACCTTC.

This clone was counted once. The chain uses TRBV29-1 and TRBJ2-7; 10 bases align to TRBD1. The CDR3 runs 14 residues. Germline values: CDR1 SQVTM, CDR2 ANQGSEA. The J segment lost 3 bases and the V segment lost 5 bases, leaving 7 bases of the junction unmatched. The CDR3, as DNA: TGCAGCGTTACCCGGGACAGGGGAGTCTACGAGCAGTACTTC. Its protein is CSVTRDRGVYEQYF.

This chain connects TRBV29-1 to TRBJ2-7; a possible D gene is TRBD2 (6 bases). V gave up 5 bases and J gave up 5 bases, with 19 bases separating them. The V gene's germline CDR1 is SQVTM and CDR2 ANQGSEA. The CDR3 is 14 residues long. This CDR3 is CSVRWGGIGDEQYF. The CDR3 coding sequence is TGCAGCGTTCGGTGGGGCGGGATTGGGGACGAGCAGTACTTC.

The genes are TRBV6-6 and TRBJ1-5, with TRBD1 matching over 8 bases. From germline, CDR1 is MNHNY and CDR2 SVGAGI (reference sequence). Unmatched junction bases numbered 1, after V lost 4 bases and J lost 2 bases. CDR3 size: 14 residues. Here the CDR3 reads CASSSGGGNQPQHF. The CDR3 coding sequence is TGTGCCAGCAGTTCAGGGGGCGGCAATCAGCCCCAGCATTTT.

The chain has TRBV27 and TRBJ1-2, with D maybe TRBD1 (5 bases). CDR1 is MNHEY, CDR2 SMNVEV, per germline (reference sequence). The CDR3 sequence is 13 residues long. Trimming left V 3 bases short and J 7 bases short, with 12 bases between. The CDR3 is CASSLGQGFGYTF. CDR3 coding DNA: TGTGCCAGCAGTTTGGGGCAGGGCTTTGGCTACACCTTC.

The chain has TRBV11-3 and TRBJ2-5; the D gene is possibly TRBD2 (5 bases). The CDR3 runs to 13 residues. Germline V gene lookup returns CDR1 SGHNT and CDR2 YENEEA. V dropped 1 base and J dropped 9 bases, with 12 bases sitting between them. CDR3 DNA: TGTGCCAGCAGCTTAGTGGACTCAAAGGCCCAGTACTTC. Translating it yields CASSLVDSKAQYF.

For the CDR3, the DNA is TGCGCCAGCAGCCAAGATAGGATCACTGAAGCTTTCTTT. This translates into CASSQDRITEAFF. V is TRBV4-1 and J is TRBJ1-1, with D hard to call. The V gene's germline CDR1 is MGHRA and CDR2 YSYEKL. Trimming took off 0 bases at V and 4 bases at J, with 6 bases between the two ends. This CDR3 comprises 13 residues.

The V and J genes are TRBV27 and TRBJ2-7, with a weak D call TRBD2 (5 bases). V was trimmed by 6 bases and J by 2 bases, leaving 11 bases between them. The CDR3 sequence is 13 residues long. The germline V gene encodes CDR1 MNHEY and CDR2 SMNVEV (reference sequence). DNA for the CDR3: TGTGCCAGCAGCTCCCCACTAGCCTACGAGCAGTACTTC. Protein product: CASSSPLAYEQYF.

This clone was seen once. The chain carries TRBV2 and TRBJ2-4; a possible D gene is TRBD2 (5 bases). The CDR3 runs 15 residues. Germline-derived CDR1 and CDR2 are SNHLY and FYNNEI. V lost 4 bases and J 6 bases, leaving 16 bases between the germline ends. This CDR3 reads CASSVAGVSTNIQYF. CDR3 DNA sequence: TGTGCCAGCAGTGTCGCGGGTGTTTCTACAAACATTCAGTACTTC.

The chain employs TRBV4-1 and TRBJ2-2; 7 bases map to TRBD2. J lost 0 bases, V lost 3 bases, and 7 bases had no gene match. CDR3 size: 17 residues. Germline lookup yields CDR1 MGHRA and CDR2 YSYEKL. DNA for the CDR3: TGCGCCAGCAGCCAGCTGGCAACTAGCGCGAACACCGGGGAGCTGTTTTTT. It yields the protein CASSQLATSANTGELFF.

The chain recombines TRBV9 with TRBJ1-3; weak D call: TRBD1 (6 bases). V was shortened by 3 bases and J by 1 base, with 8 bases between the two germline ends. There are 14 residues in the CDR3. Germline values: CDR1 SGDLS, CDR2 YYNGEE. Here the CDR3 DNA reads TGTGCCAGCAGCGCTACAGGGTCTGGAAACACCATATATTTT. This sequence encodes CASSATGSGNTIYF. Full variable domain (outside the CDR3, taken from reference TRBV9 and TRBJ1-3): DSGVTQTPKHLITATGQRVTLRCSPRSGDLSVYWYQQSLDQGLQFLIQYYNGEERAKGNILERFSAQQFPDLHSELNLSSLELGDSALYFCASSATGSGNTIYFGEGSWLTVV.

This clone has just one count. This chain uses TRBV7-2 with TRBJ1-1, with D tentatively TRBD1 (5 bases). Germline CDR1 and CDR2: SGHTA and FQGNSA. Trimming removed 0 bases at V and 4 bases at J, with 12 bases between. This CDR3 contains 15 residues. The CDR3 is CASSLANTGVTEAFF. CDR3 nucleotide sequence: TGTGCCAGCAGCTTAGCGAACACGGGGGTCACTGAAGCTTTCTTT.

The chain uses TRBV10-3 and TRBJ2-1; TRBD2 matches 11 bases. The CDR3 has 15 residues. The trim removed 6 bases at V and 7 bases at J, leaving 8 bases unmatched. The germline gives CDR1 ENHRY, CDR2 SYGVKD. This CDR3 reads CAISLAGGFRNEQFF. The CDR3 nucleotides read TGTGCCATCAGCCTAGCGGGAGGATTTCGGAATGAGCAGTTCTTC.

This clone was detected only once. The gene calls are TRBV7-9 and TRBJ2-1; TRBD2 matches 9 bases. With 4 bases clipped from V and 7 bases from J, the junction kept 11 bases outside the gene matches. Germline V gives CDR1 SEHNR, CDR2 FQNEAQ (reference sequence). The CDR3 is 16 residues long. The chain's CDR3 is CASSSRLAEPHNEQFF. The DNA for the CDR3 is TGTGCCAGCAGCTCCCGACTAGCGGAACCTCATAATGAGCAGTTCTTC.

The table lists this clone with a few counts. The J gene is TRBJ2-1, the V gene TRBV28, with D hard to call. Trimming pared 7 bases from V and 10 bases from J, leaving 11 bases between. This CDR3 is 11 amino acids long. The germline CDR1 and CDR2 sequences are MDHEN and SYDVKM. The CDR3 reads CASILYGEQFF. The CDR3 DNA sequence: TGTGCCAGCATCCTTTACGGGGAGCAGTTCTTC.

Turning to this clone: Other nucleotide sequences from this sample produce the same CDR3. The rearrangement links TRBV5-1 to TRBJ1-1; the D gene is possibly TRBD1 (6 bases). V was cut by 0 bases and J by 4 bases, with 7 bases left in between. CDR3 length: 13 amino acids. In germline, CDR1 is SGHRS, CDR2 YFSETQ. As DNA, the CDR3 is TGCGCCAGCAGCTTGGAAGGGGGCACTGAAGCTTTCTTT. This gives the protein CASSLEGGTEAFF.

This clone occurred once. This chain uses TRBV12-5 with TRBJ1-5; a possible D gene is TRBD1 (6 bases). In germline, CDR1 is LGHNT, CDR2 FRNRAP. CDR3 length equals 15 residues. V was cut by 5 bases and J by 2 bases, with 13 bases left in between. DNA of the CDR3: TGTGCTAGTGGTCCCAGGGGAGAGGGCAATCAGCCCCAGCATTTT. Amino acid sequence: CASGPRGEGNQPQHF.

This chain links TRBV30 with TRBJ2-2; 10 bases are shared with TRBD2. The CDR3 contains 16 residues. V trimming: 3 bases; J trimming: 6 bases; junction bases outside the gene matches: 10. Per germline, CDR1 GTSNPN and CDR2 SVGIG (reference sequence). The CDR3 sequence is CAWRGLANLIPGELFF. CDR3 nucleotides: TGTGCCTGGAGGGGACTAGCGAATCTTATCCCCGGGGAGCTGTTTTTT.

The chain uses TRBV6-5 and TRBJ1-4, with D possibly TRBD1 on 6 matching bases. Germline V gene data show CDR1 as MNHEY and CDR2 as SVGAGI. V lost 2 bases, J lost 8 bases, and 12 bases lay in between. CDR3 length equals 14 residues. The CDR3 protein is CASSYQGGVEKLFF. CDR3 DNA sequence: TGTGCCAGCAGTTACCAAGGGGGAGTAGAAAAACTGTTTTTT.